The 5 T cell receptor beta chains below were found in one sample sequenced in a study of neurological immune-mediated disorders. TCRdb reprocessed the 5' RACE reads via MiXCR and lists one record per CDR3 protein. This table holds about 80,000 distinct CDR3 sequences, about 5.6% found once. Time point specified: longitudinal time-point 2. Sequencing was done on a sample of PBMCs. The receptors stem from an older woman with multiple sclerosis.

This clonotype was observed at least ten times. CDR3 amino acids: CASSPDSLYQPQHF. CDR3 sequence (DNA): TGTGCCAGCAGCCCGGACAGCCTTTATCAGCCCCAGCATTTT. The gene calls are TRBV5-5 and TRBJ1-5, with D perhaps TRBD1 (6 bases). The germline CDR1 and CDR2 sequences are SGHKS and YYEKEE (reference sequence). This CDR3 comprises 14 residues. The V end was cut by 4 bases, the J end by 5 bases, with 13 bases between.

The CDR3 is CASIPDRDYGYTF. The CDR3 nucleotides read TGTGCCAGCATCCCGGACAGGGACTATGGCTACACCTTC. The chain has TRBV11-3 and TRBJ1-2; 8 bases fit TRBD1. Germline-derived CDR1 and CDR2 are SGHNT and YENEEA. The CDR3 totals 13 residues. V lost 7 bases and J lost 3; bases outside the gene matches: 4.

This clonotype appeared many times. The CDR3 reads CSVKRQGGIDTQYF. The CDR3, as DNA: TGCAGTGTAAAGAGGCAGGGGGGGATAGATACGCAGTATTTT. The V call is TRBV20-1, the J call TRBJ2-3; D assignment may be TRBD1 or TRBD2 (7 bases each). Germline-derived CDR1 and CDR2 are DFQATT and SNEGSKA (reference sequence). V was clipped by 7 bases and J by 5 bases, with 19 bases between them. The CDR3 is 14 residues long.

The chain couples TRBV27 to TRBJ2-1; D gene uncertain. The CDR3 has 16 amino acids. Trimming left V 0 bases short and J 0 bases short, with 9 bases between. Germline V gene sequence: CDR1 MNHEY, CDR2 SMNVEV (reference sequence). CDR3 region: CASSLSRQSSYNEQFF. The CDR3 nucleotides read TGTGCCAGCAGTTTATCTCGCCAAAGCTCCTACAATGAGCAGTTCTTC.

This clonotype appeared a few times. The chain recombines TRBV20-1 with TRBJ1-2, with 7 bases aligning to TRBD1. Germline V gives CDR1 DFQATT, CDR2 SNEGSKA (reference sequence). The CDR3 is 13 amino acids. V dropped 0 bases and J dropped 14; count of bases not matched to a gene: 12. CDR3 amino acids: CSARDWDSPAQTF. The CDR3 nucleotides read TGCAGTGCTAGAGATTGGGACAGCCCGGCTCAAACCTTC.